These 21 T cell receptor beta chains were all obtained from the same sample, sequenced in a study of CD8 T cells in Susac syndrome. The RNA input was 0.5 to 1 ug, and it was reverse transcribed with random hexamers. TCRdb itself ran the immunoSEQ multiplex PCR reads through MiXCR, one entry per CDR3 protein. The sample yields 80,000 or so distinct CDR3 sequences, approximately 93% seen once. Sequenced sample: CD8+ T cells from PBMCs. All receptors derive from a human donor with Susac syndrome.

The chain joins TRBV20-1 to TRBJ1-2; D is possibly TRBD1 (5 bases). This CDR3 is 13 amino acids long. CDR1 and CDR2 (germline): DFQATT, SNEGSKA (reference sequence). V gave up 2 bases and J gave up 3 bases, with 10 bases separating them. The CDR3 loop is CSARQGTDYGYTF. In DNA form, the CDR3 reads TGCAGTGCTAGACAGGGTACTGACTATGGCTACACCTTC.

The genes are TRBV20-1 and TRBJ2-7; tentatively, D is TRBD2 (6 bases). This CDR3 contains 15 residues. Between the trimmed V and J ends, which lost 6 bases and 3 bases, there was a span of 21 bases. CDR1 and CDR2 from the germline V gene are DFQATT and SNEGSKA (reference sequence). The CDR3 here is CSANSLQLRGYEQYF. The CDR3 DNA sequence: TGCAGTGCAAATTCCTTGCAGTTGCGGGGCTACGAGCAGTACTTC.

This sequence joins TRBV29-1 and TRBJ1-1; possibly TRBD1 for D (6 bases). CDR1 and CDR2 from the germline V gene are SQVTM and ANQGSEA. V lost 5 bases, J lost 4 bases, and 11 bases lay in between. This CDR3 spans 12 amino acids. This CDR3 reads CSVHREATEAFF. For the CDR3, the DNA is TGCAGCGTTCACAGGGAAGCCACTGAAGCTTTCTTT.

The chain combines TRBV21-1 with TRBJ2-5; the D call in the table, TRBD2, was not verified against the DNA. TRBV21-1 is labeled a pseudogene. CDR3 length: 14 residues. The CDR3 DNA follows: TGTGCCACCCTTAAGGACCCTGAACAAGAGACCCAGTACTTC. Protein: CATLKDPEQETQYF.

The rearrangement joins TRBV6-5 to TRBJ1-5; no clear D. CDR1 is MNHEY, CDR2 SVGAGI, per germline. This CDR3 is built from 13 residues. Trimming removed 7 bases from V and 11 bases from J, with 18 bases in between. The CDR3 DNA reads TGTGCCAGCACCCCGGGCCCGGCGGAATCCCAGCATTTT. Translated, it gives CASTPGPAESQHF.

This sequence joins TRBV9 and TRBJ1-1; no definite D call. This CDR3 comprises 10 residues. Germline values: CDR1 SGDLS, CDR2 YYNGEE. The V end lost 1 base, the J end lost 11 bases, and 6 bases lay between the germline ends. The CDR3 loop reads CASSVNRAFF. DNA of the CDR3: TGTGCCAGCAGCGTAAATAGGGCTTTCTTT. The full variable domain, in which reference TRBV9 and TRBJ1-1 provide the parts outside the CDR3, is DSGVTQTPKHLITATGQRVTLRCSPRSGDLSVYWYQQSLDQGLQFLIQYYNGEERAKGNILERFSAQQFPDLHSELNLSSLELGDSALYFCASSVNRAFFGQGTRLTVV.

This chain links TRBV7-9 with TRBJ1-1; no reliable D call. The CDR3 length is 13 residues. V dropped 6 bases and J dropped 0 bases, with 8 bases sitting between them. CDR1 is SEHNR and CDR2 is FQNEAQ in the germline V gene (reference sequence). CDR3 bases: TGTGCCAGCAGGTCTCAGTTGAACACTGAAGCTTTCTTT. The encoded protein is CASRSQLNTEAFF.

The V and J genes are TRBV6-5 and TRBJ2-1; possibly TRBD1 for D (6 bases). From germline, CDR1 is MNHEY and CDR2 SVGAGI. The V end lost 4 bases, the J end lost 6 bases, and 16 bases lay between the germline ends. The CDR3 spans 15 residues. The CDR3 DNA is TGTGCCAGCAGTTGGCAGGGGATGGCCCCCAATGAGCAGTTCTTC. Translated: CASSWQGMAPNEQFF.

The V call is TRBV5-4, the J call TRBJ2-3; maybe TRBD2 (5 bases). Trimming left V 4 bases short and J 0 bases short, with 18 bases between. From germline, CDR1 is SGHNT and CDR2 YYREEE (reference sequence). The CDR3 runs 17 residues. CDR3 amino acids: CASSHKWEKISTDTQYF. CDR3 sequence (DNA): TGTGCCAGCAGCCATAAATGGGAGAAGATCAGCACAGATACGCAGTATTTT.

This chain links TRBV9 with TRBJ2-1; D not resolved. Trimming pared 5 bases from V and 15 bases from J, leaving 15 bases between. Looked up from germline, CDR1 is SGDLS and CDR2 is YYNGEE. The CDR3 totals 11 residues. The CDR3 reads CASRGDRRLFF. The CDR3 DNA is TGTGCCAGCAGGGGCGACCGTAGGTTGTTCTTC.

The chain is built from TRBV5-6 and TRBJ2-7; weak D call: TRBD2 (5 bases). V was shortened by 4 bases and J by 5 bases, with 10 bases between the two germline ends. CDR3 length equals 12 residues. Germline values: CDR1 SGHDT, CDR2 YYEEEE. Written as DNA, the CDR3 is TGTGCCAGCAGCCTCGGGATTAACGAGCAGTACTTC. It is translated as CASSLGINEQYF. The full variable domain, in which reference TRBV5-6 and TRBJ2-7 provide the parts outside the CDR3, is DAGVTQSPTHLIKTRGQQVTLRCSPKSGHDTVSWYQQALGQGPQFIFQYYEEEERQRGNFPDRFSGHQFPNYSSELNVNALLLGDSALYLCASSLGINEQYFGPGTRLTVT.

The gene calls are TRBV12-3 or TRBV12-4 and TRBJ2-1, with D perhaps assigned TRBD1 or TRBD2 (5 bases each). This CDR3 is 15 amino acids long. V was cut by 0 bases and J by 7 bases, with 13 bases left in between. The CDR3: CASSLAGSGRNEQFF. CDR3 nucleotide sequence: TGTGCCAGCAGTTTAGCAGGGTCAGGGAGAAATGAGCAGTTCTTC.

This sequence joins TRBV5-6 and TRBJ1-5; 7 nucleotides line up with TRBD1. Germline CDR1 reads SGHDT; CDR2 reads YYEEEE. The CDR3 runs to 13 residues. J was trimmed by 5 bases and V by 4 bases; bases with no gene match: 3. CDR3 loop: CASSDQGDQPQHF. For the CDR3, the DNA is TGTGCCAGCAGCGATCAGGGGGATCAGCCCCAGCATTTT. Together with reference TRBV5-6 and TRBJ1-5, the CDR3 gives the full variable domain: DAGVTQSPTHLIKTRGQQVTLRCSPKSGHDTVSWYQQALGQGPQFIFQYYEEEERQRGNFPDRFSGHQFPNYSSELNVNALLLGDSALYLCASSDQGDQPQHFGDGTRLSIL.

The CDR3 protein is CASSYDPYNEQFF. CDR3 nucleotides: TGTGCCAGCAGTTACGATCCCTACAATGAGCAGTTCTTC. The chain couples TRBV6-6 to TRBJ2-1, with D unresolved. Germline CDR1 and CDR2: MNHNY and SVGAGI (reference sequence). Trimming took off 2 bases at V and 2 bases at J, with 4 bases between the two ends. CDR3 length: 13 amino acids.

This clonotype was seen only once. The CDR3 protein is CASSYQGTANEQYF. The CDR3 nucleotides read TGTGCCAGTAGTTACCAGGGGACGGCTAACGAGCAGTACTTC. The gene calls are TRBV19 and TRBJ2-7, with D possibly matching TRBD1 (6 bases). V was pared by 5 bases and J by 5 bases, with 16 bases between. There are 14 residues in the CDR3. Germline values: CDR1 LNHDA, CDR2 SQIVND (reference sequence).

This chain links TRBV12-5 with TRBJ2-7, with 11 positions matching TRBD1. Germline V gene lookup returns CDR1 LGHNT and CDR2 FRNRAP. Losses at the gene ends were 6 bases for V and 1 base for J; bases not matched to a gene: 2. This CDR3 is built from 14 residues. The CDR3 bases are TGTGCTAGTGGAGGACAGGGGGCTTCCTACGAGCAGTACTTC. It is translated as CASGGQGASYEQYF.

V is TRBV3-1 and J is TRBJ1-1; 8 nucleotides agree with TRBD1. CDR1 and CDR2 from the germline V gene are LGHDT and YNNKEL (reference sequence). The trim removed 4 bases at V and 8 bases at J, leaving 3 bases unmatched. CDR3 length: 12 amino acids. CDR3 bases: TGTGCCAGCAGCCGGACAGGGAGGGAAGCTTTCTTT. Amino acids: CASSRTGREAFF.

The rearrangement links TRBV4-3 to TRBJ2-3; 7 positions match TRBD2. The CDR3 covers 16 residues. Trimming at V came to 3 bases and at J to 4 bases, leaving 10 bases not matched to a gene. Germline CDR1 LGHNA, CDR2 YSLEER. The CDR3 is CASSQGLWGGADTQYF. CDR3 nucleotides: TGCGCCAGCAGCCAGGGTTTATGGGGGGGGGCAGATACGCAGTATTTT.

This chain joins TRBV29-1 and TRBJ1-2; weak D call: TRBD1 (5 bases). Trimming took off 2 bases at V and 1 base at J, with 11 bases between the two ends. Per the germline V gene, CDR1 is SQVTM and CDR2 is ANQGSEA. The CDR3 covers 14 residues. This CDR3 is CSVEFDRNNYGYTF. As DNA, the CDR3 is TGCAGCGTTGAATTCGACAGAAATAACTATGGCTACACCTTC. The full variable domain, its missing parts supplied by reference TRBV29-1 and TRBJ1-2, is SAVISQKPSRDICQRGTSLTIQCQVDSQVTMMFWYRQQPGQSLTLIATANQGSEATYESGFVIDKFPISRPNLTFSTLTVSNMSPEDSSIYLCSVEFDRNNYGYTFGSGTRLTVV.

This chain links TRBV20-1 with TRBJ1-1, with TRBD1 as a possible D gene (6 bases). V lost 6 bases and J lost 5, with 19 bases in between. The CDR3 is 14 residues long. CDR1 and CDR2 from the germline V gene are DFQATT and SNEGSKA (reference sequence). The DNA of the CDR3 is TGCAGTGCGGAGGGGGGGCGGTCGGCAACTGAAGCTTTCTTT. Translation gives CSAEGGRSATEAFF.

This chain joins TRBV24-1 and TRBJ2-2, with D unclear. The V gene lost 0 bases and the J gene lost 6 bases, with 4 bases spanning the gap. CDR3 length: 13 residues. Germline V gene sequence: CDR1 KGHDR, CDR2 SFDVKD. The CDR3 DNA sequence: TGTGCCACCAGTGATTTGTACTCCGGGGAGCTGTTTTTT. Its translation is CATSDLYSGELFF.